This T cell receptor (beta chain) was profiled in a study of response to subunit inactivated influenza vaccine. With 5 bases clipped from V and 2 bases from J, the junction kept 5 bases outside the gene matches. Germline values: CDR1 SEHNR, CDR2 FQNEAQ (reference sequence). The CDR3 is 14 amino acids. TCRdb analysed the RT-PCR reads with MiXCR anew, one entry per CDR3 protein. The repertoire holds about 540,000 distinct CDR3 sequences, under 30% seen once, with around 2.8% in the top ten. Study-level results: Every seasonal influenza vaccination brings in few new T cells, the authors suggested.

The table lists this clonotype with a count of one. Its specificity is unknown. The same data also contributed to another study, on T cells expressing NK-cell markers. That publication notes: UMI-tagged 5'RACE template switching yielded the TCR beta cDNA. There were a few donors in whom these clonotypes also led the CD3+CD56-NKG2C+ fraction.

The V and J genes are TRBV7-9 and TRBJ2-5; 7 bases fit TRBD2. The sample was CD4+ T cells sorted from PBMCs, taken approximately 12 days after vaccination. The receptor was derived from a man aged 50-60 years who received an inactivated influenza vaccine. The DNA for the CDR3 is TGTGCCAGCAGCGCCAAGGGACTACAAGAGACCCAGTACTTC. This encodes CASSAKGLQETQYF. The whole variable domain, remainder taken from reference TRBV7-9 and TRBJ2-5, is DTGVSQNPRHKITKRGQNVTFRCDPISEHNRLYWYRQTLGQGPEFLTYFQNEAQLEKSRLLSDRFSAERPKGSFSTLEIQRTEQGDSAMYLCASSAKGLQETQYFGPGTRLLVL.